Listed here are 9 T cell receptor beta chains from one sample, sequenced in a study of CD8+ T cells in alopecia areata. In each case, RNA was isolated and then reverse transcribed into cDNA as the sequencing template. Assay: immunoSEQ multiplex PCR; the TCRdb copy retains only in-frame clones and omits some. The sample records over 150,000 clones, 60% to 75% being singletons. As to treatment: oral pan-JAK inhibitor, 5-10 mg twice daily. The material was CD4+ T cells sorted from blood, obtained at week 24, from a patient treated with tofacitinib. Source of these receptors: a human donor with alopecia areata.

The DNA for the CDR3 is TGTGCCAGCAGCGTAGAGCTTTGGACAGATACGCAGTATTTT. Translation gives CASSVELWTDTQYF. This chain links TRBV9 with TRBJ2-3; D gene ambiguous. Germline CDR1 is SGDLS and CDR2 is YYNGEE. V was clipped by 0 bases and J by 3 bases, with 8 bases between them. The CDR3 length is 14 residues.

The chain combines TRBV6-5 with TRBJ1-2; D is uncertain. Trimming removed 8 bases from V and 6 bases from J, with 10 bases in between. CDR3 length: 11 amino acids. Looked up from germline, CDR1 is MNHEY and CDR2 is SVGAGI. The DNA for the CDR3 is TGTGCCAGCTCGAATCGTGATGGCTACACCTTC. Residues: CASSNRDGYTF.

The chain employs TRBV30 and TRBJ1-5, with no clear D. The CDR3 is made up of 12 amino acids. V lost 3 bases, J lost 7 bases, and 10 bases lay in between. CDR1 and CDR2 from the germline V gene are GTSNPN and SVGIG (reference sequence). Here the CDR3 DNA reads TGTGCCTGGAGCGCGATAGGGCAGCCCCAGCATTTT. Translated: CAWSAIGQPQHF. Based on the CDR3 plus reference TRBV30 and TRBJ1-5, the full variable domain is SQTIHQWPATLVQPVGSPLSLECTVEGTSNPNLYWYRQAAGRGLQLLFYSVGIGQISSEVPQNLSASRPQDRQFILSSKKLLLSDSGFYLCAWSAIGQPQHFGDGTRLSIL.

The chain employs TRBV30 and TRBJ1-1, with 7 bases that match TRBD1. Per germline, CDR1 GTSNPN and CDR2 SVGIG (reference sequence). Germline trimming cut 2 bases from V and 0 bases from J; bases unmatched to any gene: 6. This CDR3 has 15 residues. The CDR3 reads CAWSYRTGMNTEAFF. Here the CDR3 DNA reads TGTGCCTGGAGTTATCGGACAGGAATGAACACTGAAGCTTTCTTT.

This clone has a handful of counts. V is TRBV29-1 and J is TRBJ2-5; D is perhaps TRBD1 (5 bases). The V end lost 4 bases, the J end lost 5 bases, and 8 bases lay between the germline ends. The CDR3 loop spans 11 amino acids. CDR1 SQVTM and CDR2 ANQGSEA come from the germline V gene. The DNA of the CDR3 is TGCAGCGTTGTAGGGGTCGAGACCCAGTACTTC. As protein: CSVVGVETQYF.

This chain connects TRBV14 to TRBJ1-2; D gene unclear. The germline CDR1 and CDR2 sequences are SGHDN and FVKESK. V lost 0 bases and J 8 bases, leaving 13 bases between the germline ends. CDR3 length: 14 residues. For the CDR3, the DNA is TGTGCCAGCAGCCAAGAGTCCCGACTGGGGGGCTACACCTTC. It is translated as CASSQESRLGGYTF.

This clone was detected once. This rearrangement joins TRBV7-2 to TRBJ1-5, with 10 bases that match TRBD1. V was pared by 8 bases and J by 7 bases, with 11 bases of the junction left unmatched. The CDR3 runs to 15 residues. Germline V gene data show CDR1 as SGHTA and CDR2 as FQGNSA. The CDR3 loop reads CASSTGQGSWQPQHF. CDR3 in DNA: TGTGCCAGCTCCACGGGACAGGGGAGTTGGCAGCCCCAGCATTTT.

The rearrangement uses TRBV5-6 and TRBJ2-1, with D possibly being TRBD1 (5 bases). The CDR3 spans 14 residues. Germline V CDR1 and CDR2: SGHDT, YYEEEE. Trimming left V 6 bases short and J 7 bases short, with 17 bases between. CDR3 protein: CASTLGGRQNEQFF. For the CDR3, the DNA is TGTGCCAGCACCCTGGGTGGACGACAGAATGAGCAGTTCTTC.

V and J are TRBV4-2 and TRBJ1-2; no definite D call. The CDR3 covers 15 residues. Trimming cost V 0 bases and J 3 bases, with 11 bases left between them. The V gene's germline CDR1 is LGHNA and CDR2 YNFKEQ. CDR3 nucleotide sequence: TGTGCCAGCAGCCAAGATCGCACCGCCTACTATGGCTACACCTTC. Translation: CASSQDRTAYYGYTF.